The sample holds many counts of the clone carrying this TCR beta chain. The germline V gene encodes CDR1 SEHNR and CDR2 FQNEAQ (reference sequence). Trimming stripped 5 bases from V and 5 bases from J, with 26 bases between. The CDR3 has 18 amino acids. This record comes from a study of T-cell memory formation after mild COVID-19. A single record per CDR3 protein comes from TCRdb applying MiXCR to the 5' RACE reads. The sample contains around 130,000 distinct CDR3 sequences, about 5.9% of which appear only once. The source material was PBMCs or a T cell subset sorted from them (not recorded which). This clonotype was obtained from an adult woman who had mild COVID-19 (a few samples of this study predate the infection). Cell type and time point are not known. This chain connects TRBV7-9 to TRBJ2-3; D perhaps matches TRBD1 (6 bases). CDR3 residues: CASSGRAGTPLERDTQYF. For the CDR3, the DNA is TGTGCCAGCAGCGGCCGGGCCGGGACACCTCTAGAGAGAGATACGCAGTATTTT.